A selection of T cell receptor beta chains follows, all from one sample in a study of blood T cell repertoires in COVID-19. The table came from immunoSEQ multiplex PCR; TCRdb's copy has only in-frame clones and leaves some out. The table includes over 600,000 clones, 85% to 90% detected once. Sample: peripheral blood. Every receptor here comes from a woman under 30 with acute or convalescent COVID-19. The CDR3 runs from the conserved cysteine through the conserved F or W. Fields, in order: D gene, clone size, J gene, V gene, CDR3 protein, CDR3 DNA. D genes are given only for firm matches. Size values are once, few and many counts, or a class for expanded clones, and some rows have none.

d_call: NA
clone_size: NA
j_call: TRBJ1-2
v_call: TRBV6-2/TRBV6-3
cdr3_aa: CASSLTDSHGYTF
cdr3_nt: TGTGCCAGCAGCCTGACAGATTCTCATGGCTACACCTTC

d_call: NA
clone_size: NA
j_call: TRBJ1-4
v_call: TRBV2
cdr3_aa: CASSESRGYIATNEKLFF
cdr3_nt: TGTGCCAGCAGTGAAAGTAGAGGGTACATAGCAACTAATGAAAAACTGTTTTTT

d_call: NA
clone_size: NA
j_call: TRBJ2-7
v_call: TRBV27
cdr3_aa: CASSFRQYSYEQYF
cdr3_nt: TGTGCCAGCAGTTTTCGACAGTACTCCTACGAGCAGTACTTC

d_call: TRBD1
clone_size: NA
j_call: TRBJ2-1
v_call: TRBV5-4
cdr3_aa: CASSLDRGVSYNEQFF
cdr3_nt: TGTGCCAGCAGCTTGGACAGGGGGGTCTCCTACAATGAGCAGTTCTTC

d_call: TRBD1
clone_size: NA
j_call: TRBJ1-1
v_call: TRBV29-1
cdr3_aa: CSADRGQIEAFF
cdr3_nt: TGCAGCGCGGACAGGGGGCAGATTGAAGCTTTCTTT

d_call: NA
clone_size: NA
j_call: TRBJ1-2
v_call: TRBV6-6
cdr3_aa: CASSGGYYGYTF
cdr3_nt: TGTGCCAGCAGCGGGGGGTACTATGGCTACACCTTC

d_call: TRBD2
clone_size: NA
j_call: TRBJ2-4
v_call: TRBV9
cdr3_aa: CASSLGLAGETKNIQYF
cdr3_nt: TGTGCCAGCAGCCTGGGACTAGCGGGGGAGACCAAAAACATTCAGTACTTC

d_call: TRBD1
clone_size: NA
j_call: TRBJ2-7
v_call: TRBV7-9
cdr3_aa: CASSPRTGNTYEQYF
cdr3_nt: TGTGCCAGCAGCCCCCGGACAGGGAACACCTACGAGCAGTACTTC

d_call: TRBD1
clone_size: NA
j_call: TRBJ1-2
v_call: TRBV27
cdr3_aa: CASSLDGTGSPNYGYTF
cdr3_nt: TGTGCCAGCAGTTTAGACGGGACAGGGAGCCCTAACTATGGCTACACCTTC

d_call: NA
clone_size: NA
j_call: TRBJ2-7
v_call: TRBV2
cdr3_aa: CASSELDEQYF
cdr3_nt: TGTGCCAGCAGTGAATTAGACGAGCAGTACTTC

d_call: TRBD2
clone_size: NA
j_call: TRBJ2-5
v_call: TRBV7-8
cdr3_aa: CASSPWGGEPQETQYF
cdr3_nt: TGTGCCAGCAGCCCTTGGGGAGGGGAACCCCAAGAGACCCAGTACTTC

d_call: NA
clone_size: NA
j_call: TRBJ1-1
v_call: TRBV6-5
cdr3_aa: CASSSQLSTEAFF
cdr3_nt: TGTGCCAGCAGCTCCCAACTAAGCACTGAAGCTTTCTTT

d_call: TRBD2
clone_size: NA
j_call: TRBJ2-5
v_call: TRBV5-1
cdr3_aa: CASSLTSVYQETQYF
cdr3_nt: TGCGCCAGCAGCTTGACTAGCGTATACCAAGAGACCCAGTACTTC

d_call: TRBD1
clone_size: once
j_call: TRBJ1-6
v_call: TRBV2
cdr3_aa: CASISDRGRYNSPLHF
cdr3_nt: TGTGCCAGCATTTCGGACAGGGGACGTTATAATTCACCCCTCCACTTT

d_call: NA
clone_size: NA
j_call: TRBJ2-3
v_call: TRBV29-1
cdr3_aa: CSVDLRGGITDTQYF
cdr3_nt: TGCAGCGTTGATCTGAGGGGAGGAATCACAGATACGCAGTATTTT

d_call: TRBD1
clone_size: NA
j_call: TRBJ1-2
v_call: TRBV7-2
cdr3_aa: CASSPRQGSNYGYTF
cdr3_nt: TGTGCCAGCAGCCCCCGACAGGGATCTAACTATGGCTACACCTTC

d_call: NA
clone_size: NA
j_call: TRBJ1-4
v_call: TRBV18
cdr3_aa: CASSRQGRPANEKLFF
cdr3_nt: TGTGCCAGCTCCCGCCAGGGCAGACCCGCCAATGAAAAACTGTTTTTT

d_call: TRBD1
clone_size: NA
j_call: TRBJ1-3
v_call: TRBV9
cdr3_aa: CASSQNSAGTGSGNTIYF
cdr3_nt: TGTGCCAGCAGCCAAAACAGTGCCGGGACAGGCTCAGGAAACACCATATATTTT

d_call: NA
clone_size: NA
j_call: TRBJ1-5
v_call: TRBV6-2/TRBV6-3
cdr3_aa: CASSPKGGTYYSNQPQHF
cdr3_nt: TGTGCCAGCAGCCCGAAGGGAGGGACCTACTATAGCAATCAGCCCCAGCATTTT